Listed below are T cell receptor beta chains from one sample, sequenced in a study of T cells in Graves' hyperthyroidism and ophthalmopathy. TCRdb reprocessed the multiplex PCR reads with MiXCR, giving one entry per CDR3 protein. The sample carries about 560,000 distinct CDR3 sequences, over 15% recorded once. The sample was blood. Source of these receptors: a woman under 30 with Graves' hyperthyroidism. The CDR3 runs from the conserved cysteine through the conserved F or W. The D gene is left open where the match is weak. Not every row has a clone size; where given, it reads once, few, many or a size class.

clone size: NA
J gene: TRBJ2-7
V gene: TRBV4-2
D gene: NA
CDR3 protein: CASSQVGQVYEQYF
CDR3 DNA: TGTGCCAGCAGCCAAGTAGGGCAGGTCTACGAGCAGTACTTC

clone size: many
J gene: TRBJ2-7
V gene: TRBV28
D gene: NA
CDR3 protein: CASTNPSGFYEQYF
CDR3 DNA: TGTGCCAGCACCAATCCGTCCGGATTCTACGAGCAGTACTTC

clone size: few
J gene: TRBJ1-1
V gene: TRBV12-3/TRBV12-4
D gene: NA
CDR3 protein: CASSLRGASTEAFF
CDR3 DNA: TGTGCCAGCAGTTTAAGGGGGGCGAGCACTGAAGCTTTCTTT

clone size: NA
J gene: TRBJ1-2
V gene: TRBV5-1
D gene: NA
CDR3 protein: CASSSQGRNGYTF
CDR3 DNA: TGCGCCAGCAGCTCCCAGGGGAGGAATGGCTACACCTTC

clone size: many
J gene: TRBJ1-6
V gene: TRBV2
D gene: NA
CDR3 protein: CASTDEGQGNSPLHF
CDR3 DNA: TGTGCCAGCACCGATGAGGGGCAGGGAAATTCACCCCTCCACTTT

clone size: many
J gene: TRBJ2-2
V gene: TRBV29-1
D gene: TRBD1
CDR3 protein: CSGGQGTGELFF
CDR3 DNA: TGCAGCGGCGGACAGGGCACCGGGGAGCTGTTTTTT

clone size: many
J gene: TRBJ1-2
V gene: TRBV11-3
D gene: NA
CDR3 protein: CASSPGRLGDYGYTF
CDR3 DNA: TGTGCCAGCAGCCCCGGGAGGCTAGGAGACTATGGCTACACCTTC

clone size: few
J gene: TRBJ2-7
V gene: TRBV2
D gene: NA
CDR3 protein: CASSEMAAYEQYF
CDR3 DNA: TGTGCCAGCAGTGAAATGGCAGCCTACGAGCAGTACTTC

clone size: many
J gene: TRBJ1-1
V gene: TRBV6-1
D gene: TRBD1
CDR3 protein: CASRAPTGSTEAFF
CDR3 DNA: TGTGCCAGCAGGGCCCCGACAGGGAGCACTGAAGCTTTCTTT

clone size: many
J gene: TRBJ2-7
V gene: TRBV20-1
D gene: TRBD1
CDR3 protein: CSARGTGDHEQYF
CDR3 DNA: TGCAGTGCTAGGGGGACAGGGGACCACGAGCAGTACTTC

clone size: few
J gene: TRBJ2-7
V gene: TRBV5-4
D gene: NA
CDR3 protein: CASSLAEGDEQYF
CDR3 DNA: TGTGCCAGCAGCTTGGCCGAGGGGGACGAGCAGTACTTC

clone size: many
J gene: TRBJ1-6
V gene: TRBV7-8
D gene: NA
CDR3 protein: CASRSPGQSPLHF
CDR3 DNA: TGTGCCAGCAGGTCTCCAGGACAATCACCCCTCCACTTT

clone size: NA
J gene: TRBJ2-4
V gene: TRBV5-1
D gene: NA
CDR3 protein: CASSHSTEGGVSKNIQYF
CDR3 DNA: TGCGCCAGCAGCCACTCAACGGAGGGGGGGGTTTCCAAAAACATTCAGTACTTC

clone size: NA
J gene: TRBJ1-5
V gene: TRBV6-1
D gene: NA
CDR3 protein: CASSEGSRRRDRPQHF
CDR3 DNA: TGTGCCAGCAGTGAGGGGTCGCGGAGAAGAGATCGGCCCCAGCATTTT

clone size: many
J gene: TRBJ2-1
V gene: TRBV12-3/TRBV12-4
D gene: TRBD2
CDR3 protein: CASSLALAGSTDEQFF
CDR3 DNA: TGTGCCAGCAGTTTAGCTCTAGCGGGATCGACCGATGAGCAGTTCTTC

clone size: few
J gene: TRBJ2-7
V gene: TRBV20-1
D gene: NA
CDR3 protein: CSAPLAGSSYEQYF
CDR3 DNA: TGCAGTGCTCCCTTGGCCGGGAGCTCCTACGAGCAGTACTTC

clone size: once
J gene: TRBJ2-2
V gene: TRBV29-1
D gene: NA
CDR3 protein: CSVSGAIGELFF
CDR3 DNA: TGCAGCGTCTCCGGGGCGATCGGGGAGCTGTTTTTT

clone size: many
J gene: TRBJ2-7
V gene: TRBV4-3
D gene: TRBD1
CDR3 protein: CASSQGVGTGGSEQYF
CDR3 DNA: TGCGCCAGCAGCCAAGGCGTAGGGACAGGGGGATCAGAGCAGTACTTC

clone size: few
J gene: TRBJ1-6
V gene: TRBV10-2
D gene: NA
CDR3 protein: CASRGTLANSPLHF
CDR3 DNA: TGCGCCAGCAGAGGGACCCTTGCCAATTCACCCCTCCACTTT

clone size: many
J gene: TRBJ2-7
V gene: TRBV6-1
D gene: TRBD1
CDR3 protein: CASSDRTGWEQYF
CDR3 DNA: TGTGCCAGCAGTGACCGGACAGGCTGGGAGCAGTACTTC

clone size: NA
J gene: TRBJ2-4
V gene: TRBV7-9
D gene: TRBD2
CDR3 protein: CASSQPAMGGAKNIQYF
CDR3 DNA: TGTGCCAGCAGCCAACCGGCCATGGGGGGGGCCAAAAACATTCAGTACTTC

clone size: many
J gene: TRBJ1-5
V gene: TRBV27
D gene: TRBD1
CDR3 protein: CASKQGQGFQPQHF
CDR3 DNA: TGTGCCAGCAAGCAGGGACAGGGGTTTCAGCCCCAGCATTTT

clone size: NA
J gene: TRBJ2-3
V gene: TRBV7-2
D gene: NA
CDR3 protein: CASSPMGWGLTDTQYF
CDR3 DNA: TGTGCCAGCAGCCCTATGGGGTGGGGACTCACAGATACGCAGTATTTT

clone size: NA
J gene: TRBJ2-2
V gene: TRBV12-3/TRBV12-4
D gene: TRBD1
CDR3 protein: CASSSNRGPGELFF
CDR3 DNA: TGTGCCAGCAGTTCAAACAGGGGCCCCGGGGAGCTGTTTTTT

clone size: many
J gene: TRBJ2-5
V gene: TRBV2
D gene: TRBD2
CDR3 protein: CASSRTSGAAQETQYF
CDR3 DNA: TGTGCCAGCAGCAGGACTAGCGGGGCGGCACAAGAGACCCAGTACTTC

clone size: many
J gene: TRBJ1-5
V gene: TRBV20-1
D gene: TRBD1
CDR3 protein: CSAREPTGRRQPQHF
CDR3 DNA: TGCAGTGCTAGAGAACCGACAGGGCGTCGCCAGCCCCAGCATTTT

clone size: many
J gene: TRBJ1-1
V gene: TRBV10-3
D gene: TRBD1
CDR3 protein: CAIRRDRENTEAFF
CDR3 DNA: TGTGCCATCAGGAGGGACAGGGAAAACACTGAAGCTTTCTTT

clone size: NA
J gene: TRBJ2-4
V gene: TRBV6-5
D gene: TRBD2
CDR3 protein: CASSYVQRENVAKNIQYF
CDR3 DNA: TGTGCCAGCAGTTACGTCCAGCGGGAGAATGTAGCCAAAAACATTCAGTACTTC

clone size: NA
J gene: TRBJ1-1
V gene: TRBV18
D gene: TRBD1
CDR3 protein: CASSLDRGGDGTEAFF
CDR3 DNA: TGTGCCAGCTCCTTAGACAGGGGAGGAGACGGCACTGAAGCTTTCTTT

clone size: many
J gene: TRBJ2-7
V gene: TRBV15
D gene: NA
CDR3 protein: CATSRDTGQHYEQYF
CDR3 DNA: TGTGCCACCAGCAGAGATACAGGACAGCACTACGAGCAGTACTTC

clone size: NA
J gene: TRBJ2-2
V gene: TRBV15
D gene: NA
CDR3 protein: CATSRDQGPGELFF
CDR3 DNA: TGTGCCACCAGCAGAGACCAGGGACCCGGGGAGCTGTTTTTT

clone size: NA
J gene: TRBJ2-7
V gene: TRBV28
D gene: TRBD2
CDR3 protein: CASSLLRWGTSRSYEQYF
CDR3 DNA: TGTGCCAGCAGTTTATTAAGGTGGGGGACTAGCCGCTCCTACGAGCAGTACTTC

clone size: many
J gene: TRBJ1-5
V gene: TRBV7-8
D gene: NA
CDR3 protein: CASSLARGGWNQPQHF
CDR3 DNA: TGTGCCAGCAGCTTAGCGAGGGGAGGGTGGAATCAGCCCCAGCATTTT

clone size: many
J gene: TRBJ1-1
V gene: TRBV5-6
D gene: NA
CDR3 protein: CASSLATGAGAFF
CDR3 DNA: TGTGCCAGCAGCTTGGCCACCGGGGCGGGTGCTTTCTTT

clone size: few
J gene: TRBJ1-5
V gene: TRBV6-1
D gene: NA
CDR3 protein: CASSEILGGSRVRQPQHF
CDR3 DNA: TGTGCCAGCAGTGAAATATTAGGGGGGAGCAGGGTGAGGCAGCCCCAGCATTTT

clone size: NA
J gene: TRBJ1-1
V gene: TRBV20-1
D gene: TRBD1
CDR3 protein: CSPGTGGGPTEAFF
CDR3 DNA: TGCAGTCCGGGGACAGGGGGCGGACCGACTGAAGCTTTCTTT

clone size: many
J gene: TRBJ2-5
V gene: TRBV6-1
D gene: TRBD1
CDR3 protein: CASSSSPGQKETQYF
CDR3 DNA: TGTGCCAGCAGTTCCTCCCCGGGACAGAAAGAGACCCAGTACTTC

clone size: many
J gene: TRBJ2-7
V gene: TRBV20-1
D gene: TRBD1
CDR3 protein: CSARGRRTGPSYEQYF
CDR3 DNA: TGCAGTGCTAGGGGACGTCGGACAGGACCTTCCTACGAGCAGTACTTC